A selection of T cell receptor beta chains follows, all from one sample in a study of blood T cell repertoires in COVID-19. The assay was immunoSEQ multiplex PCR, and TCRdb's table has in-frame clones only and misses some. The profile shows 150,000 or so clones, around 88% of them singletons. Sequenced material: peripheral blood. All receptors derive from a human donor in a cohort sampled during active COVID-19. Each CDR3 is given with its conserved first and last residue. A D gene is named only where the DNA matches it firmly. Size is stated for part of the rows, as once, few or many counts, or as a class when the clone is expanded.

CDR3 protein: CASSLTGVENTEAFF; CDR3 DNA: TGTGCCAGCAGCTTGACGGGGGTCGAGAACACTGAAGCTTTCTTT; clone size: NA; J gene: TRBJ1-1; V gene: TRBV6-2/TRBV6-3; D gene: NA
CDR3 protein: CAWTRDRGTGNTIYF; CDR3 DNA: TGTGCCTGGACTCGGGACAGGGGGACTGGAAACACCATATATTTT; clone size: NA; J gene: TRBJ1-3; V gene: TRBV30; D gene: TRBD1
CDR3 protein: CASRLDRVGEQYF; CDR3 DNA: TGTGCCAGCAGGCTAGACAGGGTAGGCGAGCAGTACTTC; clone size: NA; J gene: TRBJ2-7; V gene: TRBV3-1/TRBV3-2; D gene: TRBD1
CDR3 protein: CATSDLVEILSSDEQFF; CDR3 DNA: TGTGCCACCAGTGATTTGGTCGAAATCCTCTCAAGCGATGAGCAGTTCTTC; clone size: NA; J gene: TRBJ2-1; V gene: TRBV24-1; D gene: NA
CDR3 protein: CSVVFQGLNTEAFF; CDR3 DNA: TGCAGCGTTGTATTTCAGGGGCTAAACACTGAAGCTTTCTTT; clone size: NA; J gene: TRBJ1-1; V gene: TRBV29-1; D gene: NA
CDR3 protein: CASSSNRGLVGYTF; CDR3 DNA: TGCGCCAGCAGCTCCAACAGGGGGCTGGTAGGCTACACCTTC; clone size: NA; J gene: TRBJ1-2; V gene: TRBV5-1; D gene: TRBD1
CDR3 protein: CASSAYRGNSPLHF; CDR3 DNA: TGTGCCAGCAGCGCCTACAGGGGTAATTCACCCCTCCACTTT; clone size: NA; J gene: TRBJ1-6; V gene: TRBV28; D gene: TRBD1
CDR3 protein: CASAGTGDEQYF; CDR3 DNA: TGTGCCAGCGCCGGGACAGGGGACGAGCAGTACTTC; clone size: NA; J gene: TRBJ2-7; V gene: TRBV2; D gene: TRBD1
CDR3 protein: CASSWQGELDGYTF; CDR3 DNA: TGTGCCAGCAGTTGGCAGGGCGAACTCGATGGCTACACCTTC; clone size: NA; J gene: TRBJ1-2; V gene: TRBV28; D gene: NA
CDR3 protein: CASSQDQGNFAEQYF; CDR3 DNA: TGTGCCAGCAGCCAAGATCAGGGTAACTTCGCTGAGCAGTACTTC; clone size: NA; J gene: TRBJ2-7; V gene: TRBV4-2; D gene: NA
CDR3 protein: CASSYSRRRANYGYTF; CDR3 DNA: TGTGCCAGCAGTTACTCCCGGCGGCGAGCTAACTATGGCTACACCTTC; clone size: NA; J gene: TRBJ1-2; V gene: TRBV6-5; D gene: NA
CDR3 protein: CASSLFGLAGVLSSYNEQFF; CDR3 DNA: TGCGCCAGCAGCTTGTTTGGACTAGCGGGAGTTCTGAGCTCCTACAATGAGCAGTTCTTC; clone size: NA; J gene: TRBJ2-1; V gene: TRBV5-1; D gene: TRBD2
CDR3 protein: CASSSTFSRPQAFF; CDR3 DNA: TGTGCCAGCTCATCTACCTTTAGCCGGCCCCAAGCTTTCTTT; clone size: NA; J gene: TRBJ1-1; V gene: TRBV18; D gene: NA
CDR3 protein: CASSLDRLAAYEQYF; CDR3 DNA: TGTGCCAGCAGCTTAGATCGCCTAGCGGCCTACGAGCAGTACTTC; clone size: NA; J gene: TRBJ2-7; V gene: TRBV11-2; D gene: TRBD2
CDR3 protein: CASSSTTGNQETQYF; CDR3 DNA: TGTGCCAGCAGTTCAACCACAGGGAACCAAGAGACCCAGTACTTC; clone size: NA; J gene: TRBJ2-5; V gene: TRBV28; D gene: NA
CDR3 protein: CASTYRLDQPQHF; CDR3 DNA: TGTGCCAGCACTTACAGGCTCGATCAGCCCCAGCATTTT; clone size: NA; J gene: TRBJ1-5; V gene: TRBV28; D gene: NA
CDR3 protein: CASSVIRSGGADEQFF; CDR3 DNA: TGTGCCAGCAGCGTAATCAGGAGCGGGGGGGCCGATGAGCAGTTCTTC; clone size: NA; J gene: TRBJ2-1; V gene: TRBV9; D gene: TRBD2
CDR3 protein: CASRGGAPGYTF; CDR3 DNA: TGTGCCAGCCGGGGGGGGGCGCCTGGCTACACCTTC; clone size: NA; J gene: TRBJ1-2; V gene: TRBV25-1; D gene: NA
CDR3 protein: CACRQGLSYEQYF; CDR3 DNA: TGTGCCTGCAGGCAGGGACTGTCCTACGAGCAGTACTTC; clone size: once; J gene: TRBJ2-7; V gene: TRBV28; D gene: NA
CDR3 protein: CASSLRPPGSARQETQYF; CDR3 DNA: TGTGCCAGCAGCTTAAGGCCCCCGGGTAGCGCTCGCCAGGAGACCCAGTACTTC; clone size: NA; J gene: TRBJ2-5; V gene: TRBV11-2; D gene: NA
CDR3 protein: CAWSGSGGSQETQYF; CDR3 DNA: TGTGCCTGGAGTGGAAGCGGGGGGAGCCAAGAGACCCAGTACTTC; clone size: NA; J gene: TRBJ2-5; V gene: TRBV30; D gene: TRBD2
CDR3 protein: CAITNRGELAGNTIYF; CDR3 DNA: TGTGCCATCACAAACAGGGGGGAACTGGCTGGAAACACCATATATTTT; clone size: NA; J gene: TRBJ1-3; V gene: TRBV9; D gene: TRBD1
CDR3 protein: CASSSRGLHEQYF; CDR3 DNA: TGCGCCAGCAGCTCCAGGGGGCTCCACGAGCAGTACTTC; clone size: NA; J gene: TRBJ2-7; V gene: TRBV5-1; D gene: TRBD1
CDR3 protein: CASSYSTSSNEQYF; CDR3 DNA: TGTGCCAGCAGTTACTCGACTAGCTCCAACGAGCAGTACTTC; clone size: NA; J gene: TRBJ2-7; V gene: TRBV6-6; D gene: TRBD2
CDR3 protein: CASSIGTGEAEAFF; CDR3 DNA: TGTGCCAGTAGTATCGGGACAGGGGAGGCTGAAGCTTTCTTT; clone size: NA; J gene: TRBJ1-1; V gene: TRBV19; D gene: TRBD1
CDR3 protein: CASSFPGDTQYF; CDR3 DNA: TGTGCCAGCAGTTTTCCAGGAGATACGCAGTATTTT; clone size: once; J gene: TRBJ2-3; V gene: TRBV12-3/TRBV12-4; D gene: NA
CDR3 protein: CASRDEGSQYSPLHF; CDR3 DNA: TGTGCCAGCAGGGACGAAGGGAGTCAATATTCACCCCTCCACTTT; clone size: once; J gene: TRBJ1-6; V gene: TRBV2; D gene: NA
CDR3 protein: CASSPRDYSYEQYF; CDR3 DNA: TGTGCCAGCAGTCCCCGGGACTACTCCTACGAGCAGTACTTC; clone size: NA; J gene: TRBJ2-7; V gene: TRBV28; D gene: TRBD2
CDR3 protein: CASSSLQGGYEQYF; CDR3 DNA: TGTGCCAGCAGCTCCTTACAGGGGGGATACGAGCAGTACTTC; clone size: NA; J gene: TRBJ2-7; V gene: TRBV7-9; D gene: TRBD1
CDR3 protein: CAISEGRGGETQYF; CDR3 DNA: TGTGCCATCAGTGAGGGTCGGGGTGGCGAGACCCAGTACTTC; clone size: NA; J gene: TRBJ2-5; V gene: TRBV10-3; D gene: NA
CDR3 protein: CASSPGQGASLYEQYF; CDR3 DNA: TGTGCCAGCAGCCCTGGACAGGGGGCGTCACTCTACGAGCAGTACTTC; clone size: NA; J gene: TRBJ2-7; V gene: TRBV5-5; D gene: TRBD1
CDR3 protein: CASGGDRGVEQYF; CDR3 DNA: TGTGCCAGCGGCGGGGATCGGGGGGTCGAGCAGTACTTC; clone size: NA; J gene: TRBJ2-7; V gene: TRBV7-9; D gene: TRBD2
CDR3 protein: CASSFGRGQGRYEQYF; CDR3 DNA: TGTGCCAGCAGCTTTGGCCGCGGACAGGGTAGATACGAGCAGTACTTC; clone size: NA; J gene: TRBJ2-7; V gene: TRBV11-3; D gene: TRBD1
CDR3 protein: CASSSGQSLETQYF; CDR3 DNA: TGTGCCAGCAGTTCGGGACAGAGCTTAGAGACCCAGTACTTC; clone size: NA; J gene: TRBJ2-5; V gene: TRBV28; D gene: TRBD1
CDR3 protein: CASSSTRQGYLHWTF; CDR3 DNA: TGTGCCAGCAGCTCCACCCGACAGGGTTACCTACACTGGACCTTC; clone size: few; J gene: TRBJ1-2; V gene: TRBV27; D gene: TRBD1
CDR3 protein: CATSRDKGAGNTIYF; CDR3 DNA: TGTGCCACCAGCAGAGATAAAGGGGCTGGAAACACCATATATTTT; clone size: NA; J gene: TRBJ1-3; V gene: TRBV15; D gene: NA
CDR3 protein: CASSFNGRAGDTQYF; CDR3 DNA: TGTGCCAGCAGTTTTAACGGGAGGGCCGGGGATACGCAGTATTTT; clone size: NA; J gene: TRBJ2-3; V gene: TRBV28; D gene: TRBD2
CDR3 protein: CASSPGHHSYEQYF; CDR3 DNA: TGTGCCAGCAGCCCGGGACACCACTCCTACGAGCAGTACTTC; clone size: NA; J gene: TRBJ2-7; V gene: TRBV2; D gene: NA
CDR3 protein: CASSPPPGQGAGMGEKLFF; CDR3 DNA: TGTGCCAGCAGTCCCCCACCGGGACAGGGGGCTGGTATGGGCGAAAAACTGTTTTTT; clone size: NA; J gene: TRBJ1-4; V gene: TRBV28; D gene: TRBD1
CDR3 protein: CASSLVTAGANLREQYF; CDR3 DNA: TGTGCCAGCAGCTTAGTAACAGCGGGCGCGAACCTACGGGAGCAGTACTTC; clone size: NA; J gene: TRBJ2-7; V gene: TRBV7-9; D gene: NA
CDR3 protein: CASSDLAGGRDTQYF; CDR3 DNA: TGTGCCAGCAGTGATCTAGCGGGAGGGAGAGATACGCAGTATTTT; clone size: NA; J gene: TRBJ2-3; V gene: TRBV6-1; D gene: TRBD2
CDR3 protein: CAITPGQGTSPLHF; CDR3 DNA: TGTGCCATCACCCCGGGACAGGGAACTTCACCCCTCCACTTT; clone size: NA; J gene: TRBJ1-6; V gene: TRBV10-3; D gene: TRBD1
CDR3 protein: CASSSTSGGAYNSPLHF; CDR3 DNA: TGTGCCAGCAGCTCAACTTCTGGGGGGGCCTATAATTCACCCCTCCACTTT; clone size: NA; J gene: TRBJ1-6; V gene: TRBV7-8; D gene: NA
CDR3 protein: CASSPTGNQETQYF; CDR3 DNA: TGTGCCAGCAGCCCGACTGGCAACCAAGAGACCCAGTACTTC; clone size: NA; J gene: TRBJ2-5; V gene: TRBV6-6; D gene: NA
CDR3 protein: CASSPPGNNNQPQHF; CDR3 DNA: TGCGCCAGCAGCCCCCCAGGGAATAACAATCAGCCCCAGCATTTT; clone size: NA; J gene: TRBJ1-5; V gene: TRBV4-1; D gene: NA